The clone carrying this T cell receptor beta chain has just one count. With V trimmed by 0 bases and J by 7 bases, 7 bases remained unmatched. The CDR3 is 14 amino acids. Germline CDR1 GTSNPN, CDR2 SVGIG (reference sequence). In terms of age and location, participants ranged from roughly 18 to 95 years and lived in about 25 US areas. Cohort 3 recovery required two negative PCRs, clearance, or symptom resolution. This specimen comes from a study of blood T cell repertoires in COVID-19. As for the study in general: Nucleic acid was either cDNA or gDNA, and it came from T cells, B-cell-depleted T cells, or PBMCs.

The authors' processing: Estimated nucleated cell counts came from reference gene primer amplification. Only in-frame clones appear in the TCRdb table, and some are missing; sequencing was by immunoSEQ multiplex PCR. That table gives V, J and clone size, and the DNA gave D and trimming. The data show some 150,000 clones, with around 80% seen just once and 13% to 15% held by the top ten. The sequence was obtained from a man aged 50 or older who had recovered from COVID-19. Sequencing was carried out using PBMCs or T cells enriched from blood (not recorded which). This rearrangement joins TRBV30 to TRBJ2-5, with 8 nucleotides matching TRBD1. The CDR3 coding sequence is TGTGCCTGGAGTGTTACAGGGGGTAGTGGGACCCAGTACTTC. Its protein product is CAWSVTGGSGTQYF.